The present TCR beta chain was sequenced within a study of T cells after yellow fever vaccination. Germline assignment: CDR1 DFQATT and CDR2 SNEGSKA (reference sequence). With V trimmed by 7 bases and J by 7 bases, 7 bases remained unmatched. CDR3 length equals 14 residues. TCRdb reprocessed the 5' RACE reads with MiXCR, giving one entry per CDR3 protein. This sample has under 150,000 distinct CDR3 sequences, with roughly 8.2% found just once. This sequence was found in a man aged 25 to 40 who received the YFV17D yellow fever vaccine. The material was CD4+ T cells sorted from PBMCs, obtained 5 days after the yellow fever booster vaccination. The V call is TRBV20-1, the J call TRBJ2-2; TRBD2 matches 12 bases. The CDR3 DNA follows: TGCAGTGGACTAGCGGGAGAGGTTATCGGGGAGCTGTTTTTT. Its protein product is CSGLAGEVIGELFF.